One and the same sample provided the 22 T cell receptor beta chains below, sequenced in a study of T cells expressing NK-cell markers. TCRdb reanalyzed the 5' RACE reads, giving one entry per CDR3 protein sequence and no DNA. The sample's table shows roughly 160,000 distinct CDR3 sequences. The material sequenced was blood T cells: a sorted CD56 or NKG2C T cell subset, CD4+ or CD8+ T cells, or bulk PBMC T cells (not recorded which). The receptor source for this set is a man aged 18-69 years in good health.

V is TRBV7-9 and J is TRBJ2-1; there is no DNA to check the TCRdb D call of TRBD1. This CDR3 is 15 amino acids long. Germline V gives CDR1 SEHNR, CDR2 FQNEAQ (reference sequence). CDR3 residues: CASSPTGDNYNEQFF.

This rearrangement joins TRBV11-2 to TRBJ2-3. This CDR3 is built from 15 residues. CDR1 is SGHAT and CDR2 is FQNNGV in the germline V gene. CDR3 sequence: CASSDTNRPTDTQYF.

CDR3 sequence: CASSLAGDINEKLFF. J is TRBJ1-4 and V is TRBV7-9; the D gene TCRdb calls, TRBD1, cannot be checked with no DNA. The CDR3 is 15 residues long. Germline CDR1 reads SEHNR; CDR2 reads FQNEAQ (reference sequence).

This chain joins TRBV28 and TRBJ2-7; the D call from TCRdb, TRBD2, cannot be confirmed without DNA. Germline assignment: CDR1 MDHEN and CDR2 SYDVKM. The CDR3 is 14 residues long. This CDR3 reads CASRSETGAYEQYF.

The chain joins TRBV25-1 to TRBJ2-1. CDR1 is MGHDK and CDR2 is SYGVNS in the germline V gene. The CDR3 has 12 amino acids. CDR3 protein: CASSEVGGEQFF.

The chain employs TRBV13 and TRBJ1-4; TCRdb designates TRBD1, a call that cannot be tested without DNA. The CDR3 is 16 amino acids. Germline CDR1 PRHDT, CDR2 FYEKMQ (reference sequence). The CDR3 is CASSLMLTGRGEKLFF.

This chain connects TRBV20-1 to TRBJ2-3; TCRdb's D call, TRBD2, is unchecked because there is no DNA. The CDR3 has 14 residues. CDR1 DFQATT and CDR2 SNEGSKA come from the germline V gene (reference sequence). CDR3 region: CSARVERGTDTQYF.

This chain connects TRBV6-1 to TRBJ2-5; TCRdb's D gene call, TRBD2, goes unchecked for lack of DNA. CDR3 length: 14 amino acids. CDR1 is MNHNS and CDR2 is SASEGT in the germline V gene. CDR3 protein: CASSALGPSETQYF.

The chain recombines TRBV27 with TRBJ2-7; with no DNA, the TCRdb D assignment of TRBD2 cannot be verified. Germline V gives CDR1 MNHEY, CDR2 SMNVEV (reference sequence). The CDR3 totals 13 residues. The CDR3 region is CASGQASFYEQYF.

The chain uses TRBV4-1 and TRBJ1-2; TCRdb's D call, TRBD1, is unchecked because there is no DNA. The V gene's germline CDR1 is MGHRA and CDR2 YSYEKL. This CDR3 region has 17 residues. The CDR3 spells CASSQASSAGVDYGYTF.

The chain is built from TRBV14 and TRBJ2-1; lacking DNA, the TRBD1 call made by TCRdb goes unchecked. The CDR3 is 17 residues long. Germline CDR1 reads SGHDN; CDR2 reads FVKESK. CDR3 loop: CASSQDPGQGLSNEQFF.

The rearrangement links TRBV20-1 to TRBJ2-7; TCRdb indicates TRBD2, and absent DNA this call remains unverified. This CDR3 spans 14 amino acids. CDR1 DFQATT and CDR2 SNEGSKA come from the germline V gene (reference sequence). The CDR3 sequence: CSAKNSGLLTEQYF.

The V call is TRBV10-3, the J call TRBJ2-7; the TCRdb D gene call, TRBD2, has no DNA to confirm it. CDR1 is ENHRY, CDR2 SYGVKD, per germline. There are 13 residues in the CDR3. The CDR3 loop is CASRTSQTYEQYF.

This chain uses TRBV11-2 with TRBJ2-1; lacking DNA, the TRBD1 call made by TCRdb goes unchecked. Germline CDR1 SGHAT, CDR2 FQNNGV. The CDR3 has 19 amino acids. The CDR3 protein is CASSLASKGQLTARAEQFF. Full variable domain (missing parts from reference TRBV11-2 and TRBJ2-1): EAGVAQSPRYKIIEKRQSVAFWCNPISGHATLYWYQQILGQGPKLLIQFQNNGVVDDSQLPKDRFSAERLKGVDSTLKIQPAKLEDSAVYLCASSLASKGQLTARAEQFFGPGTRLTVL.

The chain recombines TRBV7-9 with TRBJ2-3; TCRdb names TRBD2, which stays unverified in the absence of DNA. CDR1 SEHNR and CDR2 FQNEAQ come from the germline V gene (reference sequence). This CDR3 has 15 amino acids. CDR3 sequence: CASSPVLDNTDTQYF.

The chain uses TRBV7-2 and TRBJ2-2; lacking DNA, the TRBD2 call made by TCRdb goes unchecked. The CDR3 spans 15 residues. Germline V gene data show CDR1 as SGHTA and CDR2 as FQGNSA. The CDR3: CASSPRGAMGEELFF.

J is TRBJ1-4 and V is TRBV4-2; TCRdb lists TRBD1, though no DNA is available to test this call. Germline-derived CDR1 and CDR2 are LGHNA and YNFKEQ. The CDR3 is 20 amino acids. The CDR3 is CASSPPFIRTGSQGSEKLFF.

This sequence joins TRBV9 and TRBJ2-3; TCRdb outputs TRBD1, but without DNA this stays unchecked. Looked up from germline, CDR1 is SGDLS and CDR2 is YYNGEE. This CDR3 comprises 14 residues. CDR3 amino acids: CASSAFTGSDTQYF.

The V call is TRBV15, the J call TRBJ1-5; TCRdb calls TRBD1, which cannot be checked without DNA. Looked up from germline, CDR1 is LNHNV and CDR2 is YYDKDF (reference sequence). The CDR3 extends over 17 amino acids. CDR3: CATSTMIDRFSNQPQHF.

The rearrangement joins TRBV18 to TRBJ1-1; TCRdb's D call, TRBD1, is unchecked because there is no DNA. The germline V gene encodes CDR1 KGHSH and CDR2 LQKENI. This CDR3 spans 14 amino acids. CDR3 sequence: CATSPGAGNTEAFF.

The J gene is TRBJ1-1, the V gene TRBV4-1; TCRdb indicates TRBD1, and absent DNA this call remains unverified. The CDR3 runs 17 residues. CDR1 and CDR2 from the germline V gene are MGHRA and YSYEKL. The CDR3 here is CASSLFGPGTVNTEAFF.

The chain employs TRBV7-9 and TRBJ2-2; TCRdb returns TRBD1, unconfirmable since there is no DNA. Germline CDR1 reads SEHNR; CDR2 reads FQNEAQ (reference sequence). The CDR3 contains 16 residues. The CDR3 here is CASSGPGQGRTGELFF.